The next 5 T cell receptor beta chains were all read from a single sample in a study of cytomegalovirus exposure and HLA in healthy donors. Primers included in the PCR were 60 Vbeta and 13 Jbeta primers. Method: immunoSEQ multiplex PCR; TCRdb's copy keeps in-frame clones and lacks some. Here the sample spans almost 200,000 clones, around 85% being singletons. What was sequenced was PBMCs. The receptors were sampled from a woman in her fifties or sixties in good health and CMV-seronegative.

The chain couples TRBV19 to TRBJ1-2; 7 bases align to TRBD1. CDR1 LNHDA and CDR2 SQIVND come from the germline V gene (reference sequence). This CDR3 has 16 amino acids. V shed 9 bases and J 8 bases; nucleotides not matched to a gene: 21. The CDR3 is CASDNPGTGEFLGYTF. DNA for the CDR3: TGTGCCAGCGACAACCCGGGAACAGGGGAATTCCTGGGCTACACCTTC.

This rearrangement joins TRBV11-2 to TRBJ1-2; 7 bases are a match to TRBD1. Germline CDR1 and CDR2: SGHAT and FQNNGV. The CDR3 extends over 14 amino acids. V lost 3 bases, J lost 5 bases, and 6 bases stayed unmatched. The CDR3 region is CASSFRTGSYGYTF. In DNA, the CDR3 is TGTGCCAGCAGCTTCCGGACAGGTTCATATGGCTACACCTTC.

There are a few counts of this clone. J is TRBJ1-5 and V is TRBV27; D is ambiguous. Trimming removed 7 bases at V and 11 bases at J, with 6 bases between. CDR3 length: 9 amino acids. The germline V gene has CDR1 MNHEY and CDR2 SMNVEV (reference sequence). This CDR3 reads CASNGAQHF. DNA for the CDR3: TGTGCCAGCAACGGGGCCCAGCATTTT.

This clone came up once. The chain joins TRBV28 to TRBJ1-3; D remains unclear. The CDR3 contains 11 residues. Deletions cut 6 bases from V and 4 bases from J, with 4 bases between. Germline V gene lookup returns CDR1 MDHEN and CDR2 SYDVKM. DNA for the CDR3: TGTGCCAGCAGGGAGGGAAACACCATATATTTT. Translating it yields CASREGNTIYF.

The chain links TRBV7-2 to TRBJ2-1, with 9 bases that match TRBD2. V gave up 5 bases and J gave up 4 bases; unmatched junction bases: 12. The CDR3 is made up of 17 amino acids. The germline CDR1 and CDR2 sequences are SGHTA and FQGNSA. The DNA for the CDR3 is TGTGCCAGCAGCCACACAAGGCTAGCGGGGAGATACAATGAGCAGTTCTTC. Protein: CASSHTRLAGRYNEQFF.